The 21 T cell receptor beta chains in this list originate from one sample, sequenced in a study of blood T cells in healthy people across ages. Together with a sample-barcoded 5' primer, a J-beta primer mix was included in a second PCR lasting roughly 6 to 12 cycles. A single record per CDR3 protein comes from TCRdb applying MiXCR to the 5' RACE reads. The sample carries 1.5 million to 2 million distinct CDR3 sequences, roughly 32% recorded once. Sequencing input: blood. Receptors were obtained from a woman aged 25-40 years in good health.

A word on this clonotype: Mismatch with germline at one junction end may stem from a read error. V usage is TRBV14 and J usage is TRBJ2-1; TRBD2 aligns across 7 bases. The better agreement between TRBJ2-7 and the DNA end casts doubt on the J call. Germline V gene data show CDR1 as SGHDN and CDR2 as FVKESK. The CDR3 contains 20 residues. The CDR3 here is CASSQGVRLPWREMVNEQYF. DNA for the CDR3: TGCGCCAGCAGCCAAGGTGTCCGGCTCCCTTGGCGGGAGATGGTCAATGAGCAGTACTTC.

Note on this clonotype: Being one base from a much bigger clone, this may be a read error. The CDR3 sequence: CASSLGGNRFGQFF. The CDR3 DNA follows: TGTGCCAGCAGTTTGGGGGGAAACCGGTTTGGGCAGTTCTTC. The chain combines TRBV27 with TRBJ2-1; D is possibly TRBD2 (6 bases). V lost 3 bases, J lost 12 bases, and 18 bases lay in between. Germline lookup yields CDR1 MNHEY and CDR2 SMNVEV (reference sequence). This CDR3 has 14 residues.

This clonotype has more than one count but fewer than ten. The chain links TRBV6-1 to TRBJ2-7; 8 bases fit TRBD2. V lost 5 bases, J lost 1 base, and 4 bases stayed unmatched. There are 14 residues in the CDR3. Germline V CDR1 and CDR2: MNHNS, SASEGT. The CDR3 region is CASSYSGDSYEQYF. CDR3 nucleotide sequence: TGTGCCAGCAGTTATAGCGGGGATTCCTACGAGCAGTACTTC.

The chain carries TRBV6-1 and TRBJ1-5; TRBD1 might be the D (5 bases). Germline V gives CDR1 MNHNS, CDR2 SASEGT. This CDR3 is 13 amino acids long. V was pared by 6 bases and J by 5 bases, with 11 bases between. DNA for the CDR3: TGTGCCAGCAGCAACCAGGGATATCAGCCCCAGCATTTT. It translates to CASSNQGYQPQHF.

The chain couples TRBV27 to TRBJ2-1; 10 bases are a match to TRBD2. J was trimmed by 0 bases and V by 7 bases; bases with no gene match: 6. Germline V gene sequence: CDR1 MNHEY, CDR2 SMNVEV (reference sequence). The CDR3 spans 16 residues. DNA for the CDR3: TGTGCCAGCAACTTAGCGGGGGGTAGCTCCTACAATGAGCAGTTCTTC. It is translated as CASNLAGGSSYNEQFF.

This clonotype was recorded at least ten times. This chain connects TRBV29-1 to TRBJ2-3; D possibly corresponds to TRBD2 (6 bases). CDR3 size: 15 residues. Looked up from germline, CDR1 is SQVTM and CDR2 is ANQGSEA. Deletions cut 7 bases from V and 5 bases from J, with 22 bases between. The CDR3 loop reads CSGETTPKGGDTQYF. The CDR3 DNA is TGCAGCGGGGAGACTACACCAAAGGGAGGAGATACGCAGTATTTT.

The rearrangement joins TRBV15 to TRBJ1-4; TRBD1 agrees at 8 bases. The J segment lost 4 bases and the V segment lost 0 bases, leaving 4 bases of the junction unmatched. CDR3 size: 16 residues. Germline V gene lookup returns CDR1 LNHNV and CDR2 YYDKDF (reference sequence). CDR3 loop: CATSRDFGQGNEKLFF. CDR3 bases: TGTGCCACCAGCAGAGACTTTGGACAGGGTAATGAAAAACTGTTTTTT.

V is TRBV20-1 and J is TRBJ1-2, with TRBD1 as a possible D gene (6 bases). Trimming stripped 3 bases from V and 8 bases from J, with 16 bases between. This CDR3 is built from 13 residues. Germline V gives CDR1 DFQATT, CDR2 SNEGSKA (reference sequence). This CDR3 is CSASEGGRGGYTF. The CDR3 DNA sequence: TGCAGTGCTAGCGAGGGGGGGCGAGGGGGCTACACCTTC.

The chain recombines TRBV5-4 with TRBJ2-1; 7 bases align to TRBD2. V lost 3 bases, J lost 0 bases, and 3 bases stayed unmatched. This CDR3 region has 15 residues. Germline assignment: CDR1 SGHNT and CDR2 YYREEE (reference sequence). The CDR3 sequence is CASSWREYSYNEQFF. CDR3 nucleotides: TGTGCCAGCAGCTGGCGGGAGTACTCCTACAATGAGCAGTTCTTC. The full variable domain, with the rest looked up from reference TRBV5-4 and TRBJ2-1, is ETGVTQSPTHLIKTRGQQVTLRCSSQSGHNTVSWYQQALGQGPQFIFQYYREEENGRGNFPPRFSGLQFPNYSSELNVNALELDDSALYLCASSWREYSYNEQFFGPGTRLTVL.

This clonotype was counted a few times. The chain recombines TRBV27 with TRBJ1-5; tentatively, D is TRBD1 (5 bases). Germline values: CDR1 MNHEY, CDR2 SMNVEV (reference sequence). Trimming took 3 bases from V and 6 from J, leaving 9 bases between them. The CDR3 sequence is 13 residues long. The CDR3: CASSFRGGQPQHF. The CDR3 bases are TGTGCCAGCAGTTTTCGGGGCGGTCAGCCCCAGCATTTT.

The DNA for the CDR3 is TGTGCCAGCAGTCAGCGTGGGGCTGAGGCAGATACGCAGTATTTT. It codes for CASSQRGAEADTQYF. The chain couples TRBV2 to TRBJ2-3; D is possibly TRBD1 (5 bases). V lost 5 bases and J 4 bases, leaving 16 bases between the germline ends. Germline CDR1 and CDR2: SNHLY and FYNNEI. This CDR3 comprises 15 residues.

This clonotype has only a few counts. This chain connects TRBV10-3 to TRBJ1-2; D gene ambiguous. Germline CDR1 ENHRY, CDR2 SYGVKD. The CDR3 loop spans 13 amino acids. V was clipped by 3 bases and J by 4 bases, with 9 bases between them. The CDR3 sequence: CAISDVRTYGYTF. The CDR3 DNA follows: TGTGCCATCAGTGATGTGAGGACCTATGGCTACACCTTC.

This clonotype was seen just once. This chain links TRBV5-1 with TRBJ2-1; tentative D call: TRBD2 (6 bases). The CDR3 runs 17 residues. CDR1 and CDR2 (germline): SGHRS, YFSETQ. V lost 5 bases, J lost 1 base, and 19 bases lay in between. The CDR3 protein is CASSRSSVAISYNEQFF. CDR3 in DNA: TGCGCCAGCAGTCGGTCTAGCGTCGCGATATCCTACAATGAGCAGTTCTTC.

There are many counts of this clonotype. The chain recombines TRBV20-1 with TRBJ2-1, with D unresolved. CDR1 is DFQATT, CDR2 SNEGSKA, per germline (reference sequence). There are 14 residues in the CDR3. Trimming took 8 bases from V and 0 from J, leaving 14 bases between them. This CDR3 is CSTNGVSSYNEQFF. The CDR3 nucleotides are TGCAGTACTAACGGCGTAAGCTCCTACAATGAGCAGTTCTTC.

This chain uses TRBV28 with TRBJ2-5, with D possibly being TRBD1 or TRBD2 (7 bases each). Germline V gives CDR1 MDHEN, CDR2 SYDVKM. The CDR3 has 14 residues. The V end lost 8 bases, the J end lost 2 bases, and 15 bases lay between the germline ends. The CDR3 DNA is TGTGCCAGCGAACAGGGGAGGGGTCAAGAGACCCAGTACTTC. Protein product: CASEQGRGQETQYF.

V gene TRBV10-3 combines with J gene TRBJ2-1; the match to TRBD2 covers 11 bases. CDR3 size: 13 residues. Germline CDR1 is ENHRY and CDR2 is SYGVKD. The V and J ends lost 6 bases and 8 bases, in that order; junction bases with no gene match: 3. The DNA of the CDR3 is TGTGCCATCAGAGATAGCGGGGGGGATGAGCAGTTCTTC. Translated, it gives CAIRDSGGDEQFF.

The chain uses TRBV4-2 and TRBJ2-6, with unresolved D. Germline CDR1 is LGHNA and CDR2 is YNFKEQ. The V end lost 4 bases, the J end lost 10 bases, and 11 bases lay between the germline ends. This CDR3 comprises 13 residues. DNA for the CDR3: TGTGCCAGCAGCCCAGAACCCTATAACGTCCTGACTTTC. It yields the protein CASSPEPYNVLTF.

The chain links TRBV27 to TRBJ1-2, with D tentatively TRBD1 (6 bases). Deletions cut 0 bases from V and 7 bases from J, with 9 bases between. CDR1 and CDR2 from the germline V gene are MNHEY and SMNVEV (reference sequence). This CDR3 has 13 amino acids. This chain's CDR3 is CASSLSSGAGYTF. CDR3 nucleotides: TGTGCCAGCAGTTTATCGTCAGGGGCTGGCTACACCTTC.

In the case of this clonotype: With a much larger clone just one base away, this may be a read error. The genes are TRBV5-6 and TRBJ2-1; a possible D gene is TRBD2 (6 bases). CDR3 length: 15 residues. The V end lost 3 bases, the J end lost 9 bases, and 19 bases lay between the germline ends. Germline V gene sequence: CDR1 SGHDT, CDR2 YYEEEE. DNA of the CDR3: TGTGCCAGCAGCTCGAGCGGGCTAGATCGGGGTGAGCAGTTCTTC. Its protein product is CASSSSGLDRGEQFF.

The rearrangement uses TRBV7-9 and TRBJ1-5; D not certain. V gave up 2 bases and J gave up 5 bases, with 4 bases separating them. Germline V lookup: CDR1 SEHNR, CDR2 FQNEAQ (reference sequence). CDR3 size: 12 residues. The CDR3 nucleotides read TGTGCCAGCAGCTTATTCTATCAGCCCCAGCATTTT. Amino acid sequence: CASSLFYQPQHF.

This clonotype was counted once. A much larger clone lies one base from this, so it may be a read error. The chain has TRBV29-1 and TRBJ1-2, with TRBD1 as a possible D gene (5 bases). This CDR3 is 13 amino acids long. The germline gives CDR1 SQVTM, CDR2 ANQGSEA. V was trimmed by 7 bases and J by 8 bases, leaving 20 bases between them. CDR3 DNA sequence: TGCAGCGCCTCGGGACTGGGGGTGTCGGGCTACACCTTC. Its translation: CSASGLGVSGYTF.